The 23 T cell receptor beta chains listed next were all sequenced from one sample in a study of blood T cell repertoires in COVID-19. Sequenced by immunoSEQ multiplex PCR; TCRdb stores in-frame clones only, minus some. Seen here are about 520,000 clones, 75% to 90% observed once, and the top ten hold under 4%. The sequenced sample consisted of peripheral blood. Every receptor here comes from a human donor in a cohort sampled during active COVID-19.

The rearrangement uses TRBV6-5 and TRBJ1-5, with D possibly TRBD1 on 6 matching bases. The length of the CDR3 is 14 residues. Germline-derived CDR1 and CDR2 are MNHEY and SVGAGI. Trimming took off 5 bases at V and 7 bases at J, with 15 bases between the two ends. CDR3 sequence reads: CASSRDTIPQPQHF. The CDR3 DNA is TGTGCCAGCAGTCGGGACACAATCCCCCAGCCCCAGCATTTT.

The chain combines TRBV6-6 with TRBJ1-5; the D gene is possibly TRBD1 (5 bases). Trimming shortened V by 5 bases and J by 5 bases, and 22 bases separated the two germline ends. Germline values: CDR1 MNHNY, CDR2 SVGAGI (reference sequence). The CDR3 extends over 17 amino acids. The DNA of the CDR3 is TGTGCCAGCAGTCTCGATTATGGGGATGGGGGGGATCAGCCCCAGCATTTT. Protein product: CASSLDYGDGGDQPQHF.

This chain uses TRBV11-3 with TRBJ2-7; TRBD2 agrees at 7 bases. V shed 0 bases and J 5 bases; nucleotides not matched to a gene: 1. Per germline, CDR1 SGHNT and CDR2 YENEEA. The CDR3 consists of 13 residues. The CDR3 spells CASSLEAGNEQYF. The CDR3 coding sequence is TGTGCCAGCAGCTTAGAAGCGGGAAACGAGCAGTACTTC.

The chain carries TRBV9 and TRBJ2-1; 13 bases are a match to TRBD2. This CDR3 contains 14 residues. The V and J ends lost 3 bases and 8 bases, in that order; junction bases with no gene match: 2. The germline gives CDR1 SGDLS, CDR2 YYNGEE. CDR3 protein: CASSGLAGGYEQFF. The CDR3 DNA reads TGTGCCAGCAGCGGACTAGCGGGAGGCTATGAGCAGTTCTTC.

The chain has TRBV9 and TRBJ2-1, with D unclear. Per germline, CDR1 SGDLS and CDR2 YYNGEE. Trimming removed 0 bases at V and 0 bases at J, with 13 bases between. The CDR3 spans 17 residues. This CDR3 is CASSVEEYPSSYNEQFF. The CDR3 bases are TGTGCCAGCAGCGTAGAGGAGTACCCGAGCTCCTACAATGAGCAGTTCTTC.

V gene TRBV7-8 combines with J gene TRBJ1-1; D is unresolved. Germline CDR1 SGHVS, CDR2 FQNEAQ. The CDR3 is 13 amino acids. Deletions cut 4 bases from V and 1 base from J, with 7 bases between. The CDR3 DNA follows: TGTGCCAGCAGCTGGGGAGCGAACACTGAAGCTTTCTTT. This gives the protein CASSWGANTEAFF.

This clone is a singleton in its sample. The V and J genes are TRBV30 and TRBJ2-1, with D perhaps TRBD1 (5 bases). Germline loops: CDR1 GTSNPN, CDR2 SVGIG (reference sequence). The CDR3 extends over 15 amino acids. Trimming pared 3 bases from V and 4 bases from J, leaving 16 bases between. This CDR3 is CAWRASWGSYNEQFF. The CDR3 DNA reads as TGTGCCTGGAGGGCGTCCTGGGGCAGTTACAATGAGCAGTTCTTC.

This chain connects TRBV14 to TRBJ2-1; tentative D call: TRBD1 (5 bases). CDR1 is SGHDN, CDR2 FVKESK, per germline. V lost 3 bases, J lost 7 bases, and 13 bases lay in between. The CDR3 is made up of 14 amino acids. In DNA, the CDR3 is TGTGCCAGCAGCCAGCGGCAGGGTAGGAATGAGCAGTTCTTC. Translated: CASSQRQGRNEQFF. Based on the CDR3 plus reference TRBV14 and TRBJ2-1, the full variable domain is EAGVTQFPSHSVIEKGQTVTLRCDPISGHDNLYWYRRVMGKEIKFLLHFVKESKQDESGMPNNRFLAERTGGTYSTLKVQPAELEDSGVYFCASSQRQGRNEQFFGPGTRLTVL.

The J gene is TRBJ2-3, the V gene TRBV7-2, with D tentatively TRBD2 (6 bases). Germline CDR1 reads SGHTA; CDR2 reads FQGNSA. Trimming left V 4 bases short and J 4 bases short, with 6 bases between. This CDR3 comprises 12 residues. CDR3 sequence reads: CASSSSADTQYF. The DNA of the CDR3 is TGTGCCAGCAGCTCTAGCGCAGATACGCAGTATTTT.

This sequence joins TRBV5-1 and TRBJ2-2; 9 bases map to TRBD2. V lost 4 bases and J lost 1; bases outside the gene matches: 5. CDR1 is SGHRS and CDR2 is YFSETQ in the germline V gene. The CDR3 extends over 16 amino acids. The CDR3 nucleotides read TGCGCCAGCAGCCAAGGGACTAGCCGGAACACCGGGGAGCTGTTTTTT. Translating it yields CASSQGTSRNTGELFF.

The chain is built from TRBV18 and TRBJ2-3, with TRBD1 as a possible D gene (5 bases). The V gene lost 3 bases and the J gene lost 7 bases, with 11 bases spanning the gap. CDR1 and CDR2 from the germline V gene are KGHSH and LQKENI. The CDR3 spans 13 residues. The CDR3 DNA is TGTGCCAGCTCACCCGACAGCCATAATACGCAGTATTTT. This codes for CASSPDSHNTQYF.

The chain combines TRBV10-3 with TRBJ1-1; TRBD1 matches at 7 bases. The trim removed 7 bases at V and 0 bases at J, leaving 8 bases unmatched. Germline V gives CDR1 ENHRY, CDR2 SYGVKD. The CDR3 has 15 residues. The CDR3 DNA reads as TGTGCCATCACGGGGGACAGACAAATGAACACTGAAGCTTTCTTT. Its protein product is CAITGDRQMNTEAFF.

This clone occurred a few times. This sample also contains other DNA sequences that code for the same CDR3. The rearrangement links TRBV3-1 (or the pseudogene TRBV3-2) to TRBJ1-5, with D perhaps TRBD1 (6 bases). CDR3 length equals 15 residues. Germline CDR1 is LGHDT and CDR2 is YNNKEL (reference sequence). V lost 3 bases and J 0 bases, leaving 9 bases between the germline ends. CDR3 in amino acids: CASSQGAGSNQPQHF. CDR3 sequence (DNA): TGTGCCAGCAGCCAGGGGGCTGGTAGCAATCAGCCCCAGCATTTT.

This chain uses TRBV5-8 with TRBJ2-1; no firm D call. Trimming removed 1 base from V and 8 bases from J, with 4 bases in between. CDR1 and CDR2 from the germline V gene are SGHTS and YDEGEE. This CDR3 comprises 11 residues. The DNA of the CDR3 is TGTGCCAGCAGCTTGTGGCATGAGCAGTTCTTC. Translating it yields CASSLWHEQFF.

V gene TRBV19 combines with J gene TRBJ2-2, with 8 positions matching TRBD1. CDR1 is LNHDA and CDR2 is SQIVND in the germline V gene (reference sequence). V was clipped by 2 bases and J by 2 bases; unmatched bases: 7. The CDR3 contains 17 residues. CDR3 DNA sequence: TGTGCCAGTAGTATAAGGTCTGGACAGGGTAACACCGGGGAGCTGTTTTTT. Protein sequence: CASSIRSGQGNTGELFF.

The V gene is TRBV6-1, the J gene TRBJ1-2; D remains ambiguous. Germline CDR1 and CDR2: MNHNS and SASEGT. The germline V and J ends were trimmed by 2 bases and 6 bases, with 19 bases remaining between them. This CDR3 has 16 amino acids. CDR3 coding DNA: TGTGCCAGCAGTGAACCAATGGCGGGTACCCGGGATGGCTACACCTTC. This encodes CASSEPMAGTRDGYTF.

The chain links TRBV5-1 to TRBJ2-3; D is possibly TRBD2 (5 bases). V lost 4 bases, J lost 1 base, and 16 bases lay in between. The germline V gene has CDR1 SGHRS and CDR2 YFSETQ. This CDR3 is 16 amino acids long. The DNA of the CDR3 is TGCGCCAGCAGCCCAATTGAGGGTAGGGGCACAGATACGCAGTATTTT. Translating it yields CASSPIEGRGTDTQYF.

The chain carries TRBV11-3 and TRBJ2-7; weak D call: TRBD1 (6 bases). V lost 2 bases to trimming and J lost 3 bases, with 11 bases between them. Germline V gene lookup returns CDR1 SGHNT and CDR2 YENEEA. The CDR3 length is 14 residues. For the CDR3, the DNA is TGTGCCAGCAGCTTAAGGGCCAGGGGCTACGAGCAGTACTTC. Protein product: CASSLRARGYEQYF.

This clone has only a few counts. The chain joins TRBV19 to TRBJ1-6; D call uncertain. This CDR3 comprises 13 residues. Per the germline V gene, CDR1 is LNHDA and CDR2 is SQIVND (reference sequence). Trimming removed 3 bases at V and 6 bases at J, with 6 bases between. The CDR3 nucleotides read TGTGCCAGTAGTATCGACATTAATTCACCCCTCCACTTT. Translating it yields CASSIDINSPLHF.

The chain joins TRBV28 to TRBJ2-3; TRBD2 agrees at 7 bases. The germline CDR1 and CDR2 sequences are MDHEN and SYDVKM. This CDR3 is built from 14 residues. The V and J ends lost 5 bases and 4 bases, in that order; junction bases with no gene match: 6. CDR3 protein: CASSRAGLADTQYF. Here the CDR3 DNA reads TGTGCCAGCAGTCGAGCGGGATTAGCAGATACGCAGTATTTT.

There are a few counts of this clone. This chain joins TRBV2 and TRBJ2-1; D is possibly TRBD1 (6 bases). CDR1 is SNHLY and CDR2 is FYNNEI in the germline V gene. With 7 bases removed from V and 0 bases from J, the gap between germline ends came to 16 bases. The CDR3 runs 16 residues. The CDR3 region is CASKAGDISSYNEQFF. The CDR3 DNA is TGTGCCAGCAAGGCCGGGGACATCAGCTCCTACAATGAGCAGTTCTTC.

V gene TRBV6-5 combines with J gene TRBJ2-3, with TRBD2 identical over 10 bases. Germline lookup yields CDR1 MNHEY and CDR2 SVGAGI. Trimming cost V 10 bases and J 1 base; bases outside gene matches: 5. This CDR3 is 14 amino acids long. The CDR3 here is CATRTSGGTDTQYF. CDR3 coding DNA: TGTGCCACCAGGACTAGCGGCGGCACAGATACGCAGTATTTT.

This chain connects TRBV11-3 to TRBJ2-7; 7 bases fit TRBD2. Germline CDR1 reads SGHNT; CDR2 reads YENEEA. Losses at the gene ends were 5 bases for V and 1 base for J; bases not matched to a gene: 8. The CDR3 has 15 amino acids. The CDR3 coding sequence is TGTGCCAGCAGCGTCGGGGAGGGGCAATCCTACGAGCAGTACTTC. Translating gives CASSVGEGQSYEQYF.